These 27 T cell receptor beta chains share one sample of origin, sequenced in a study of response to subunit inactivated influenza vaccine (dated 2018 in TCRdb). The library was made by RT-PCR. TCRdb shows the sequencer as Illumina HiSeq 2500. In TCRdb, the public reads were trimmed at Q25 with fastp and aligned with MiXCR, with productive beta chains retained. Under each unique CDR3 protein, matching rows form one entry showing the most common genes and DNA. The sample includes about 780,000 distinct CDR3 sequences, with approximately 17% observed a single time. The ten largest clones take up approximately 10% of the sample. This specimen was PBMCs from blood, taken 5 to 6 days after vaccination. These receptor sequences come from a man in his fifties who received an inactivated influenza vaccine. Donor details come from another sample of the same person, matched by shared clones.

The chain couples TRBV7-2 to TRBJ2-1, with 8 nucleotides matching TRBD1. The germline gives CDR1 SGHTA, CDR2 FQGNSA. V lost 5 bases and J lost 13; bases outside the gene matches: 7. The CDR3 runs 12 residues. The CDR3 DNA is TGTGCCAGCAGCCCCGACAGGGGCGGACAGTTCTTC. Translation gives CASSPDRGGQFF.

In this sample, this clonotype turned up many times. The junction shows a germline mismatch at one end, possibly a read error. The chain is built from TRBV7-2 and TRBJ2-7; 10 bases align to TRBD1. Germline CDR1 is SGHTA and CDR2 is FQGNSA. The CDR3 contains 11 residues. The CDR3: CASSQRQGASF. The CDR3 nucleotides read TGTGCCAGCAGTCAGAGACAGGGGGCGTCCTTC.

Only a few counts were recorded for this clonotype. The chain has TRBV7-9 and TRBJ2-7; the D gene could be TRBD1 or TRBD2 (5 bases each). V was clipped by 5 bases and J by 3 bases, with 20 bases between them. Germline V gene data show CDR1 as SEHNR and CDR2 as FQNEAQ (reference sequence). The CDR3 runs to 16 residues. The CDR3 region is CASSKRRGAGDYEQYF. CDR3 bases: TGTGCCAGCAGCAAGAGAAGAGGGGCAGGTGACTACGAGCAGTACTTC.

This chain joins TRBV9 and TRBJ2-5; 9 nucleotides align to TRBD1. V shed 4 bases and J 5 bases; nucleotides not matched to a gene: 6. Germline loops: CDR1 SGDLS, CDR2 YYNGEE. CDR3 length: 14 amino acids. The CDR3 DNA sequence: TGTGCCAGCAGCAGAGGGACAGGGATGGAGACCCAGTACTTC. This sequence encodes CASSRGTGMETQYF.

This clonotype occurred a few times. The chain employs TRBV18 and TRBJ2-1; TRBD1 is a possible D gene (5 bases). The CDR3 extends over 14 amino acids. Germline CDR1 and CDR2: KGHSH and LQKENI. The germline V and J ends were trimmed by 3 bases and 7 bases, with 13 bases remaining between them. This CDR3 is CASSPSTGRNEQFF. The CDR3 region has the DNA TGTGCCAGCTCACCTTCTACAGGCAGGAATGAGCAGTTCTTC.

This clonotype was seen only a few times. V gene TRBV7-2 combines with J gene TRBJ2-3; D is perhaps TRBD1 (5 bases). There are 14 residues in the CDR3. The germline gives CDR1 SGHTA, CDR2 FQGNSA. V dropped 2 bases and J dropped 2 bases, with 8 bases sitting between them. Here the CDR3 DNA reads TGTGCCAGCAGCTTAAGACAGTACACAGATACGCAGTATTTT. Translated: CASSLRQYTDTQYF.

The genes are TRBV4-2 and TRBJ1-1; TRBD1 agrees at 7 bases. The germline CDR1 and CDR2 sequences are LGHNA and YNFKEQ. The length of the CDR3 is 14 residues. V trimming: 1 base; J trimming: 7 bases; junction bases outside the gene matches: 6. The CDR3 DNA follows: TGTGCCAGCAGCCAAGTGGGAACAGGGGTTGAAGCTTTCTTT. This encodes CASSQVGTGVEAFF.

This clonotype was seen a few times. V and J are TRBV20-1 and TRBJ2-1, with D maybe TRBD2 (6 bases). Germline assignment: CDR1 DFQATT and CDR2 SNEGSKA (reference sequence). This CDR3 contains 13 residues. V lost 5 bases, J lost 3 bases, and 11 bases lay in between. CDR3 DNA sequence: TGCAGTGCTGGTGGAGGGCTCTACAATGAGCAGTTCTTC. Amino acids: CSAGGGLYNEQFF.

The V call is TRBV28, the J call TRBJ2-2; TRBD2 agrees at 9 bases. This CDR3 is built from 15 residues. Germline assignment: CDR1 MDHEN and CDR2 SYDVKM. Trimming cost V 3 bases and J 5 bases; bases outside gene matches: 4. Here the CDR3 reads CASSFLAGETGELFF. In DNA form, the CDR3 reads TGTGCCAGCAGTTTCTTAGCGGGGGAAACCGGGGAGCTGTTTTTT.

This clonotype has only a few counts. V usage is TRBV7-2 and J usage is TRBJ1-2, with D possibly being TRBD1 (5 bases). Trimming left V 0 bases short and J 2 bases short, with 10 bases between. This CDR3 has 15 residues. The germline V gene encodes CDR1 SGHTA and CDR2 FQGNSA. The CDR3: CASSLASRVNYGYTF. The CDR3 region has the DNA TGTGCCAGCAGCTTAGCATCCAGGGTGAACTATGGCTACACCTTC.

This clonotype was observed a handful of times. The rearrangement uses TRBV4-2 and TRBJ1-5; D is ambiguous. Looked up from germline, CDR1 is LGHNA and CDR2 is YNFKEQ. Trimming removed 1 base from V and 0 bases from J, with 7 bases in between. This CDR3 spans 15 amino acids. The CDR3 sequence: CASSQAANSNQPQHF. CDR3 nucleotides: TGTGCCAGCAGCCAAGCCGCAAATAGCAATCAGCCCCAGCATTTT.

The chain couples TRBV7-2 to TRBJ2-3; D is unresolved. The germline gives CDR1 SGHTA, CDR2 FQGNSA. Trimming took off 1 base at V and 1 base at J, with 9 bases between the two ends. This CDR3 region has 15 residues. This CDR3 is CASSLVGKRTDTQYF. In DNA, the CDR3 is TGTGCCAGCAGCTTAGTTGGGAAGCGCACAGATACGCAGTATTTT. The variable domain in full, with the rest retrieved from reference TRBV7-2 and TRBJ2-3, is GAGVSQSPSNKVTEKGKDVELRCDPISGHTALYWYRQSLGQGLEFLIYFQGNSAPDKSGLPSDRFSAERTGGSVSTLTIQRTQQEDSAVYLCASSLVGKRTDTQYFGPGTRLTVL.

The chain has TRBV20-1 and TRBJ2-5, with TRBD2 matching over 10 bases. The length of the CDR3 is 16 residues. Germline V gives CDR1 DFQATT, CDR2 SNEGSKA (reference sequence). V lost 6 bases, J lost 1 base, and 11 bases stayed unmatched. The CDR3 DNA is TGCAGTGCCAAGGGGCGGACTAGCGGAGTCCAAGAGACCCAGTACTTC. Its translation: CSAKGRTSGVQETQYF.

This clonotype was counted between two and nine times. The rearrangement uses TRBV6-1 and TRBJ2-7; 7 bases are shared with TRBD1. J lost 3 bases, V lost 6 bases, and 14 bases had no gene match. This CDR3 is built from 16 residues. Germline V CDR1 and CDR2: MNHNS, SASEGT. The CDR3 spells CASSHSPGQTIYEQYF. The CDR3 DNA reads TGTGCCAGCAGCCATTCCCCGGGACAGACGATCTACGAGCAGTACTTC.

This clonotype was seen more than once but under ten times. This chain links TRBV12-3 or TRBV12-4 with TRBJ2-1; possibly TRBD2 for D (7 bases). The CDR3 consists of 16 residues. V was trimmed by 0 bases and J by 7 bases, leaving 16 bases between them. CDR3 nucleotides: TGTGCCAGCAGTTTAGCGCTGGGGGGGGGCCGGAATGAGCAGTTCTTC. Its translation is CASSLALGGGRNEQFF.

This clonotype was found many times. J is TRBJ1-3 and V is TRBV12-3 or TRBV12-4; 7 bases align to TRBD1. The CDR3 extends over 14 amino acids. The junction had 10 bases not matched to a gene; V was cut back by 5 bases and J by 9 bases. The CDR3 spells CASSLRQGGGTIYF. For the CDR3, the DNA is TGTGCCAGCAGTCTCCGACAGGGTGGCGGCACCATATATTTT.

The rearrangement links TRBV12-3 or TRBV12-4 to TRBJ2-4, with D maybe TRBD1 (5 bases). Trimming stripped 3 bases from V and 4 bases from J, with 13 bases between. The CDR3 runs to 15 residues. CDR3 sequence reads: CASSFTDSSKNIQYF. The CDR3 DNA follows: TGTGCCAGCAGTTTCACCGACAGTTCTAAAAACATTCAGTACTTC.

The chain links TRBV3-1 to TRBJ1-6; D call uncertain. Germline values: CDR1 LGHDT, CDR2 YNNKEL (reference sequence). V was cut by 4 bases and J by 14 bases, with 9 bases left in between. The CDR3 covers 11 residues. The CDR3 loop reads CASSLKGTLHF. The CDR3 coding sequence is TGTGCCAGCAGCCTTAAGGGAACCCTCCACTTT.

CDR3 in amino acids: CASSLYRSGFETQYF. The DNA for the CDR3 is TGTGCCAGCAGTTTGTACAGGTCGGGATTCGAGACCCAGTACTTC. The chain couples TRBV12-3 or TRBV12-4 to TRBJ2-5; D could derive from TRBD1 or TRBD2 (5 bases each). With 3 bases removed from V and 5 bases from J, the gap between germline ends came to 16 bases. The CDR3 is 15 residues long.

Notes on this clonotype: The junction shows a germline mismatch at one end, possibly a read error. The chain is built from TRBV2 and TRBJ2-2; TRBD2 agrees at 7 bases. CDR3 size: 15 residues. CDR1 is SNHLY, CDR2 FYNNEI, per germline. The CDR3 loop reads CASTESGAFTGGLFF. The CDR3 DNA is TGTGCCAGCACCGAGAGCGGGGCATTCACCGGGGGGCTGTTTTTT.

The chain joins TRBV4-3 to TRBJ2-3, with D tentatively TRBD1 (6 bases). Germline V gene data show CDR1 as LGHNA and CDR2 as YSLEER. The CDR3 has 14 amino acids. V was trimmed by 1 base and J by 7 bases, leaving 12 bases between them. This CDR3 reads CASSQVGAVHTQYF. CDR3 in DNA: TGCGCCAGCAGCCAAGTGGGGGCTGTGCATACGCAGTATTTT.

This clonotype was detected a few times. The rearrangement uses TRBV6-4 and TRBJ2-4, with 10 bases matching TRBD1. This CDR3 is built from 13 residues. J was trimmed by 4 bases and V by 11 bases; bases with no gene match: 5. Germline values: CDR1 MRHNA, CDR2 SNTAGT. CDR3 amino acids: CADRTGGKNIQYF. DNA for the CDR3: TGTGCCGATAGGACAGGGGGGAAAAACATTCAGTACTTC.

The V gene is TRBV7-6, the J gene TRBJ2-3; 13 positions agree with TRBD2. Germline lookup yields CDR1 SGHVS and CDR2 FNYEAQ. The CDR3 runs 16 residues. The ends lost 5 bases at V and 3 bases at J; junction bases unmatched: 5. Here the CDR3 DNA reads TGTGCCAGCAGCCATAGACTAGCGGGGGGAACAGATACGCAGTATTTT. Encoded protein: CASSHRLAGGTDTQYF.

In this sample, this clonotype turned up many times. The rearrangement joins TRBV27 to TRBJ1-5, with a possible D match to TRBD1 (5 bases). The V end lost 1 base, the J end lost 5 bases, and 12 bases lay between the germline ends. The V gene's germline CDR1 is MNHEY and CDR2 SMNVEV (reference sequence). The CDR3 totals 15 residues. The CDR3 DNA sequence: TGTGCCAGCAGTTTATGGGGCACTGGGGATCAGCCCCAGCATTTT. Its protein product is CASSLWGTGDQPQHF.

The chain employs TRBV24-1 and TRBJ2-3; 8 bases align to TRBD2. The CDR3 has 19 amino acids. Germline loops: CDR1 KGHDR, CDR2 SFDVKD. The ends lost 3 bases at V and 4 bases at J; junction bases unmatched: 17. The CDR3, as DNA: TGTGCCACCAGTGATCCCGAGTGGGTAACTAGCGGAGCCTCAGATACGCAGTATTTT. The encoded protein is CATSDPEWVTSGASDTQYF.

Only a few counts were recorded for this clonotype. V gene TRBV29-1 combines with J gene TRBJ2-5; 9 nucleotides align to TRBD1. V was pared by 5 bases and J by 4 bases, with 5 bases of the junction left unmatched. CDR1 and CDR2 from the germline V gene are SQVTM and ANQGSEA. The CDR3 is 13 amino acids. This chain's CDR3 is CSVLTGGRETQYF. The CDR3 region has the DNA TGCAGCGTTCTGACAGGGGGAAGAGAGACCCAGTACTTC.

In the case of this clonotype: A much bigger clone sits one base away, suggesting this may be a read error. The chain joins TRBV7-3 to TRBJ2-5; 7 bases are shared with TRBD1. The germline gives CDR1 SGHTA, CDR2 FQGTGA. The CDR3 length is 13 residues. V lost 4 bases to trimming and J lost 4 bases; unmatched junction nucleotides: 3. CDR3 in DNA: TGTGCCAGCAGCTACGACAGGGCAGAGACCCAGTACTTC. Its translation is CASSYDRAETQYF.